The 24 T cell receptor beta chains reported below all come from one sample, sequenced in a study of control samples from healthy donors and cancer patients. TCRdb's copy holds only in-frame clones and misses some; the assay was immunoSEQ multiplex PCR. The profile shows more than 85,000 clones, about nine tenths of them singletons. The sample comprised blood. These receptors originate from a human donor in good health. The donor label of this sample is uncertain.

The chain employs TRBV19 and TRBJ2-1, with unresolved D. With 6 bases removed from V and 0 bases from J, the gap between germline ends came to 12 bases. The V gene's germline CDR1 is LNHDA and CDR2 SQIVND (reference sequence). The CDR3 has 15 residues. CDR3 sequence reads: CASSGSVSSYNEQFF. Here the CDR3 DNA reads TGTGCCAGTAGCGGGTCGGTTAGCTCCTACAATGAGCAGTTCTTC.

This chain links TRBV28 with TRBJ2-1; no reliable D call. V was cut by 4 bases and J by 6 bases, with 16 bases left in between. The CDR3 runs to 15 residues. CDR1 is MDHEN and CDR2 is SYDVKM in the germline V gene. The CDR3 nucleotides are TGTGCCAGCAGTTCCAACCCCCTTGTGGGCAATGAGCAGTTCTTC. Encoded protein: CASSSNPLVGNEQFF.

This clone was counted a few times. V and J are TRBV5-5 and TRBJ2-7; TRBD2 is a possible D gene (6 bases). Trimming removed 6 bases from V and 1 base from J, with 11 bases in between. Germline-derived CDR1 and CDR2 are SGHKS and YYEKEE (reference sequence). CDR3 size: 13 residues. CDR3 sequence reads: CASKPAGSYEQYF. CDR3 DNA sequence: TGTGCCAGCAAACCTGCGGGGTCCTACGAGCAGTACTTC.

This clone has a single count. The chain has TRBV19 and TRBJ1-1; D call uncertain. This CDR3 spans 13 amino acids. Trimming left V 4 bases short and J 2 bases short, with 8 bases between. CDR1 is LNHDA and CDR2 is SQIVND in the germline V gene (reference sequence). In DNA, the CDR3 is TGTGCCAGTAGTACCGCGGTTAACACTGAAGCTTTCTTT. This gives the protein CASSTAVNTEAFF.

This clone has just one count. V and J are TRBV27 and TRBJ2-7; 11 positions agree with TRBD1. V shed 10 bases, J shed 1 base, and the junction held 3 bases outside the gene matches. CDR1 and CDR2 (germline): MNHEY, SMNVEV (reference sequence). This CDR3 contains 13 residues. CDR3 protein: CATGQGASYEQYF. The CDR3 DNA follows: TGTGCCACCGGACAGGGGGCGTCCTACGAGCAGTACTTC.

The rearrangement uses TRBV28 and TRBJ1-5, with 10 nucleotides matching TRBD1. CDR3 size: 15 residues. Germline CDR1 and CDR2: MDHEN and SYDVKM. Losses at the gene ends were 6 bases for V and 11 bases for J; bases not matched to a gene: 13. For the CDR3, the DNA is TGTGCCAGCAGCCCTGGGGACAGGGGCCACCTGGCCCAGCATTTT. It specifies CASSPGDRGHLAQHF.

This clone was recorded once. The chain couples TRBV3-1 (or the pseudogene TRBV3-2) to TRBJ2-1; 12 positions match TRBD2. The V segment lost 4 bases and the J segment 9 bases; nucleotides outside the gene matches: 4. The CDR3 extends over 14 amino acids. Per germline, CDR1 LGHDT and CDR2 YNNKEL (reference sequence). DNA for the CDR3: TGTGCCAGCAGCCCCAGGGGACTAGCGGGTGAGCAGTTCTTC. Its protein product is CASSPRGLAGEQFF.

The V and J genes are TRBV5-1 and TRBJ1-3; no firm D call. The length of the CDR3 is 15 residues. V shed 0 bases and J shed 0 bases, with 7 bases lying between them. Germline V CDR1 and CDR2: SGHRS, YFSETQ. The CDR3 loop reads CASSLGDPSGNTIYF. CDR3 nucleotide sequence: TGCGCCAGCAGCTTGGGAGACCCCTCTGGAAACACCATATATTTT.

This chain links TRBV27 with TRBJ1-1; no definite D call. V lost 7 bases and J lost 7, with 16 bases in between. CDR1 and CDR2 (germline): MNHEY, SMNVEV (reference sequence). This CDR3 is 13 amino acids long. DNA for the CDR3: TGTGCCAGCACATCGTCGTACCCATTTGAAGCTTTCTTT. It yields the protein CASTSSYPFEAFF.

The chain's CDR3 is CASFREGQVEGYGYTF. Written as DNA, the CDR3 is TGTGCCAGTTTCCGAGAGGGACAGGTAGAAGGCTATGGCTACACCTTC. The chain joins TRBV19 to TRBJ1-2; 8 bases map to TRBD1. V dropped 8 bases and J dropped 4; count of bases not matched to a gene: 15. Germline lookup yields CDR1 LNHDA and CDR2 SQIVND (reference sequence). This CDR3 region has 16 residues.

The chain combines TRBV14 with TRBJ2-7; 11 bases align to TRBD1. The germline gives CDR1 SGHDN, CDR2 FVKESK. After removal of 3 bases from V and 2 bases from J, the junction contained 3 bases not matched to a gene. The CDR3 length is 15 residues. The CDR3 DNA reads as TGTGCCAGCAGCCAGGGACAGGGGGGGGCCTACGAGCAGTACTTC. Translating gives CASSQGQGGAYEQYF.

V gene TRBV30 combines with J gene TRBJ2-7, with 7 bases fitting TRBD1. V lost 6 bases to trimming and J lost 4 bases; unmatched junction nucleotides: 9. CDR3 length: 13 amino acids. Germline V gene lookup returns CDR1 GTSNPN and CDR2 SVGIG (reference sequence). As DNA, the CDR3 is TGTGCCTGTTACCGGGACAGTAAGTACGAGCAGTACTTC. Translation gives CACYRDSKYEQYF. The variable domain in full, with the rest retrieved from reference TRBV30 and TRBJ2-7, is SQTIHQWPATLVQPVGSPLSLECTVEGTSNPNLYWYRQAAGRGLQLLFYSVGIGQISSEVPQNLSASRPQDRQFILSSKKLLLSDSGFYLCACYRDSKYEQYFGPGTRLTVT.

V and J are TRBV10-3 and TRBJ2-3; 8 bases align to TRBD2. Trimming took 2 bases from V and 1 from J; bases not matched to a gene: 5. Germline assignment: CDR1 ENHRY and CDR2 SYGVKD. This CDR3 contains 16 residues. The CDR3 protein is CAISERLRGGTDTQYF. The CDR3 nucleotides are TGTGCCATCAGTGAGAGGCTGCGGGGGGGCACAGATACGCAGTATTTT.

The chain joins TRBV25-1 to TRBJ1-1, with no clear D. CDR1 MGHDK and CDR2 SYGVNS come from the germline V gene. This CDR3 contains 11 residues. Trimming removed 5 bases from V and 1 base from J, with 2 bases in between. The CDR3 region has the DNA TGTGCCAGCAGTAGGAACACTGAAGCTTTCTTT. Protein sequence: CASSRNTEAFF. Full variable domain (remainder filled in from reference TRBV25-1 and TRBJ1-1): EADIYQTPRYLVIGTGKKITLECSQTMGHDKMYWYQQDPGMELHLIHYSYGVNSTEKGDLSSESTVSRIRTEHFPLTLESARPSHTSQYLCASSRNTEAFFGQGTRLTVV.

The chain employs TRBV9 and TRBJ1-1; unclear D gene. V dropped 0 bases and J dropped 8 bases, with 8 bases sitting between them. The CDR3 loop spans 12 amino acids. Looked up from germline, CDR1 is SGDLS and CDR2 is YYNGEE. Here the CDR3 DNA reads TGTGCCAGCAGCGTAGGAGTCGGCGAAGCTTTCTTT. The encoded protein is CASSVGVGEAFF.

The chain uses TRBV9 and TRBJ2-7; 7 bases fit TRBD1. The CDR3 has 14 residues. CDR1 is SGDLS, CDR2 YYNGEE, per germline. V lost 0 bases, J lost 2 bases, and 2 bases stayed unmatched. This CDR3 reads CASSVGDRAYEQYF. CDR3 nucleotides: TGTGCCAGCAGCGTAGGGGACAGAGCCTACGAGCAGTACTTC.

This chain links TRBV6-2 or TRBV6-3 with TRBJ2-7, with D unclear. Trimming left V 2 bases short and J 2 bases short, with 13 bases between. From germline, CDR1 is MNHEY and CDR2 SVGEGT. The CDR3 consists of 15 residues. CDR3 bases: TGTGCCAGCAGTTACCCGCGTAGCCAGCCCTACGAGCAGTACTTC. Protein: CASSYPRSQPYEQYF.

V gene TRBV28 combines with J gene TRBJ1-1; perhaps TRBD1 as D (6 bases). CDR1 MDHEN and CDR2 SYDVKM come from the germline V gene. Trimming took 8 bases from V and 0 from J, leaving 22 bases between them. This CDR3 has 17 residues. DNA for the CDR3: TGTGCCAGCGGGGGCTCGGGGGCAGAGAGTCTGAACACTGAAGCTTTCTTT. Translated, it gives CASGGSGAESLNTEAFF.

This chain's CDR3 is CASKSEDGSKSYEQYF. The CDR3 nucleotides read TGTGCCAGCAAGTCGGAGGACGGTTCTAAGTCCTACGAGCAGTACTTC. This chain uses TRBV21-1 with TRBJ2-7; the D call in the table, TRBD2, was not verified against the DNA. TRBV21-1 is an annotated pseudogene. The CDR3 runs to 16 residues.

This chain links TRBV5-4 with TRBJ2-1; 9 nucleotides line up with TRBD2. Unmatched junction bases numbered 10, after V lost 3 bases and J lost 3 bases. The CDR3 covers 17 residues. Germline V CDR1 and CDR2: SGHNT, YYREEE (reference sequence). The CDR3 reads CASSSSILAGDYNEQFF. As DNA, the CDR3 is TGTGCCAGCAGCTCAAGTATACTAGCGGGTGACTACAATGAGCAGTTCTTC.

This chain joins TRBV18 and TRBJ1-1; D gene uncertain. Germline CDR1 KGHSH, CDR2 LQKENI. The length of the CDR3 is 13 residues. The V and J ends lost 6 bases and 2 bases respectively, with 10 bases between them. The CDR3 DNA reads TGTGCCAGCTCGCGGACTGGAAACACTGAAGCTTTCTTT. Translation gives CASSRTGNTEAFF.

The chain has TRBV6-5 and TRBJ1-1; D remains ambiguous. V was pared by 5 bases and J by 4 bases, with 5 bases between. The CDR3 runs 11 residues. The germline V gene encodes CDR1 MNHEY and CDR2 SVGAGI. CDR3 nucleotide sequence: TGTGCCAGCAGTACCGGCACTGAAGCTTTCTTT. Its protein product is CASSTGTEAFF.

This chain joins TRBV24-1 and TRBJ1-2; D gene unclear. Trimming stripped 3 bases from V and 4 bases from J, with 8 bases between. The CDR3 contains 13 residues. Germline V lookup: CDR1 KGHDR, CDR2 SFDVKD. The CDR3 DNA reads TGTGCCACCAGTGATCGGAGGTTCTATGGCTACACCTTC. Translated, it gives CATSDRRFYGYTF.

V usage is TRBV19 and J usage is TRBJ2-6; the D gene could be TRBD1 or TRBD2 (5 bases each). V was trimmed by 11 bases and J by 2 bases, leaving 16 bases between them. The CDR3 is 15 residues long. Looked up from germline, CDR1 is LNHDA and CDR2 is SQIVND (reference sequence). CDR3: CACAPGRAGANVLTF. The CDR3 nucleotides read TGTGCCTGCGCCCCAGGGAGAGCTGGGGCCAACGTCCTGACTTTC.